This T cell receptor beta chain was recorded in a study of Graves' ophthalmopathy and Graves' hyperthyroidism. This clonotype has a count of ten or more. Researchers took RNA transcripts and amplified TCR beta CDR3 regions from them. Scientists carried out first-round RT-PCR using HTBI primers and then a second-round multiplex PCR. TCRdb called the multiplex PCR reads again in MiXCR, with one record for every CDR3 protein. This sample has fewer than 400,000 distinct CDR3 sequences, with about a sixth found just once. Germline V gene sequence: CDR1 SGHAT, CDR2 FQNNGV. V gave up 5 bases and J gave up 7 bases, with 14 bases separating them. CDR3 length: 13 amino acids.

This TCR derives from a woman aged 18-29 years with Graves' ophthalmopathy. The chain carries TRBV11-2 and TRBJ2-5, with D possibly matching TRBD1 (6 bases). The sequencing input was peripheral blood. Written as DNA, the CDR3 is TGTGCCAGCAGCACCGGGACAACCAGGACCCAGTACTTC. Amino acid sequence: CASSTGTTRTQYF. The complete variable domain, with remaining parts taken from reference TRBV11-2 and TRBJ2-5, reads EAGVAQSPRYKIIEKRQSVAFWCNPISGHATLYWYQQILGQGPKLLIQFQNNGVVDDSQLPKDRFSAERLKGVDSTLKIQPAKLEDSAVYLCASSTGTTRTQYFGPGTRLLVL.